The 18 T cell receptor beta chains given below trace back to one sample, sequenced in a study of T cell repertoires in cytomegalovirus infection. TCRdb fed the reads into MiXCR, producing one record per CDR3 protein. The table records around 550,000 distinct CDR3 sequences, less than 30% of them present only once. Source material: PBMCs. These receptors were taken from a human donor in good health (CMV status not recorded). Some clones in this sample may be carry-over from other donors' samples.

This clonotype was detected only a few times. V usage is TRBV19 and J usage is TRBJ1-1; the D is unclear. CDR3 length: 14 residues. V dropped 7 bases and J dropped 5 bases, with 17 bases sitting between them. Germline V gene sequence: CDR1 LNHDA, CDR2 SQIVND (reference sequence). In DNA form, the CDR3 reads TGTGCCAGTATTTATCCCGGACGAACAACTGAAGCTTTCTTT. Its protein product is CASIYPGRTTEAFF.

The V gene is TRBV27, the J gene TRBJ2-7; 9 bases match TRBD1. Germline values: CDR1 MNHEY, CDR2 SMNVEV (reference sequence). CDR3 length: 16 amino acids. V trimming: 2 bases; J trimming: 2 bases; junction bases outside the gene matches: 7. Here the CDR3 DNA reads TGTGCCAGCAGTTTAATTGACAGGGGGTCAGCCTACGAGCAGTACGTC. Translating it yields CASSLIDRGSAYEQYV.

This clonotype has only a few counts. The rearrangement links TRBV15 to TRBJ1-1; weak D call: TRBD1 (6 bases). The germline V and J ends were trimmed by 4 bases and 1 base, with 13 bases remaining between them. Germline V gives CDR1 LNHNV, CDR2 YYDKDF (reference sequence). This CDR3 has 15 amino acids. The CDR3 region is CATSNTGFSNTEAFF. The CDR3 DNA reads TGTGCCACCAGCAACACAGGGTTTTCGAACACTGAAGCTTTCTTT.

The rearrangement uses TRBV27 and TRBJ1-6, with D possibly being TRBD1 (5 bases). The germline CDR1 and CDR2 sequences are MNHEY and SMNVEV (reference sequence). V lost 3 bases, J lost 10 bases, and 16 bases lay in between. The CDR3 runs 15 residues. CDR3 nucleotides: TGTGCCAGCAGTTTGGGGGAAGTGGTGGGATCACCCCTCCACTTT. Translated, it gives CASSLGEVVGSPLHF.

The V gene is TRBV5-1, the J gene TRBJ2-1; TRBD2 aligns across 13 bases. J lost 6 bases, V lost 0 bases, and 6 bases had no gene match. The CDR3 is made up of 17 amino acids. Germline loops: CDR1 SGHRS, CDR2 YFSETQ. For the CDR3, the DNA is TGCGCCAGCAGCTTGGGAGCCGGGACTAGCGGGACCAATGAGCAGTTCTTC. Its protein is CASSLGAGTSGTNEQFF.

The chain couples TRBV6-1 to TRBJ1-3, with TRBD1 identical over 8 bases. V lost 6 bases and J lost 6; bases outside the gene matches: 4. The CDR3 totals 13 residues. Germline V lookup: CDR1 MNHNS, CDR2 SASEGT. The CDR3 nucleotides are TGTGCCAGCAGAGGGACAGGAGTAAACACCATATATTTT. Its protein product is CASRGTGVNTIYF.

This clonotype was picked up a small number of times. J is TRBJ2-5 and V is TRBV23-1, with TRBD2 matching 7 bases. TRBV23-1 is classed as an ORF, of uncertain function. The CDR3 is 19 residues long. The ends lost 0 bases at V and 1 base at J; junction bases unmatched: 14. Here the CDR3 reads CASSQSTASSGTRQETQYF. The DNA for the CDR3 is TGCGCCAGCAGTCAATCCACAGCTTCCAGCGGGACCCGCCAAGAGACCCAGTACTTC.

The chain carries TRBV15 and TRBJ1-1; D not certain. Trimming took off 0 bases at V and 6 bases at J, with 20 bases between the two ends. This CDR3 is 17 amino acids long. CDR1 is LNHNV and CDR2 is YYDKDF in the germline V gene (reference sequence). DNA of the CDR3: TGTGCCACCAGCAGAGATGTGGGGAAACCCCCCAGCGCTGAAGCTTTCTTT. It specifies CATSRDVGKPPSAEAFF.

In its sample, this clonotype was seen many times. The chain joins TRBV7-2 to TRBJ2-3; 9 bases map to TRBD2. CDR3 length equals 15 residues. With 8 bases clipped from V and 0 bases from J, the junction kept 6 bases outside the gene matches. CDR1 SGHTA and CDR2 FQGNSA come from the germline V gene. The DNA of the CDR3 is TGTGCCAGCGGGGGCGGGAGGGTGAGCACAGATACGCAGTATTTT. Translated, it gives CASGGGRVSTDTQYF.

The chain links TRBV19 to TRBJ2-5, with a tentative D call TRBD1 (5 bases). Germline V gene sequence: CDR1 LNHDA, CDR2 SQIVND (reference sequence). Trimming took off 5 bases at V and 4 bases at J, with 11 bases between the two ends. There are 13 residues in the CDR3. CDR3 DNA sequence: TGTGCCAGTAGTGACCTAAGGGGAGAGACCCAGTACTTC. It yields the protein CASSDLRGETQYF.

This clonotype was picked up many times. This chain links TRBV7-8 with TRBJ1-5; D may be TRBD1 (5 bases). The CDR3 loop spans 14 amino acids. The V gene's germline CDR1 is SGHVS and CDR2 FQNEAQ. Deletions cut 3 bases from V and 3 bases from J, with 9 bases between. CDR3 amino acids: CASSFGGYNQPQHF. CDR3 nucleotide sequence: TGTGCCAGCAGCTTTGGGGGGTACAATCAGCCCCAGCATTTT.

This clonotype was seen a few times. For the CDR3, the DNA is TGTGCCGTCCGGGCCCCTGGGGCCAACGTCCTGACTTTC. It translates to CAVRAPGANVLTF. This chain connects TRBV6-2 or TRBV6-3 to TRBJ2-6; D uncertain. V was cut by 11 bases and J by 2 bases, with 10 bases left in between. CDR1 is MNHEY and CDR2 is SVGEGT in the germline V gene. The CDR3 runs 13 residues.

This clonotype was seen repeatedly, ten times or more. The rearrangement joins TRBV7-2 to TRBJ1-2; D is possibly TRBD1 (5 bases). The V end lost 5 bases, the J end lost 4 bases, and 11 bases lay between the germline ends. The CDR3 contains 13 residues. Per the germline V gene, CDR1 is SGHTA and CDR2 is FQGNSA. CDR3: CASSVGRSYGYTF. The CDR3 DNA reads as TGTGCCAGCAGCGTGGGGCGATCCTATGGCTACACCTTC.

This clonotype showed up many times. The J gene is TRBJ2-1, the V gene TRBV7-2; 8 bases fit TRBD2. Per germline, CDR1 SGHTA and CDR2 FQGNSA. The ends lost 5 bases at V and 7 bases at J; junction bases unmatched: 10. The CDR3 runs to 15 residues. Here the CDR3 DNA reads TGTGCCAGCAGCCTCACTAGCGGCAGTGGGAATGAGCAGTTCTTC. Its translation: CASSLTSGSGNEQFF.

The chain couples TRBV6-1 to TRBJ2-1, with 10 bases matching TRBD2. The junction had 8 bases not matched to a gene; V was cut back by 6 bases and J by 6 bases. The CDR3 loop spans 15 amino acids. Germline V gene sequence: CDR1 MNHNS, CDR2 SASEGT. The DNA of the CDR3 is TGTGCCAGCAGCCACCTAGCGGGAGTCCCCAATGAGCAGTTCTTC. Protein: CASSHLAGVPNEQFF.

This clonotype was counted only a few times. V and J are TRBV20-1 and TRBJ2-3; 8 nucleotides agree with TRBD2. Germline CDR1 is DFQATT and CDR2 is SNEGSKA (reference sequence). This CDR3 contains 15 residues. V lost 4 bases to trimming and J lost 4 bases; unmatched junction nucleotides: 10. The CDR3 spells CSANLLAGGPDTQYF. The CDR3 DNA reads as TGCAGTGCTAATCTCTTGGCGGGAGGCCCAGATACGCAGTATTTT.

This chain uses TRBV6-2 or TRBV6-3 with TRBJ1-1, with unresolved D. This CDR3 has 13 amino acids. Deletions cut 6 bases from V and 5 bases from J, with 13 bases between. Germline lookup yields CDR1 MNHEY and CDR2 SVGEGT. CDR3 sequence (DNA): TGTGCCAGCAGGCCGTCCGTGGGGACTGAAGCTTTCTTT. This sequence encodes CASRPSVGTEAFF.

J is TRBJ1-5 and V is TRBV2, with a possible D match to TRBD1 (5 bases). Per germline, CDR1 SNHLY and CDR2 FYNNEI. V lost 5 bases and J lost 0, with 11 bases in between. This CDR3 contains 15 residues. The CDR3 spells CASSRQKYSNQPQHF. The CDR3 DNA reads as TGTGCCAGCAGTAGACAGAAGTATAGCAATCAGCCCCAGCATTTT.